This TCR beta chain was recorded in a study of blood T cell repertoires in COVID-19. This table comes from immunoSEQ multiplex PCR, and its TCRdb copy is limited to in-frame clones, with some not included. The table has around 77,000 clones, roughly 90% seen once. The CDR3 runs to 13 residues. Germline V gene data show CDR1 as MGHRA and CDR2 as YSYEKL. Trimming took 7 bases from V and 6 from J; bases not matched to a gene: 5. The clonotype was recovered from an elderly woman with active or convalescent COVID-19. This chain links TRBV4-1 with TRBJ2-7, with TRBD2 matching 11 bases. The specimen was peripheral blood. The CDR3 is CASNSGGVGEQYF. CDR3 coding DNA: TGCGCCAGCAATAGCGGGGGGGTTGGCGAGCAGTACTTC.